This record looks at one T cell receptor beta chain sequence and its context. This specimen comes from a study of cytomegalovirus exposure and HLA in healthy donors. Turning to the study itself: Clustering assigned approximately 78% of the approximately 400 genotyped donors to the Caucasian-associated ancestry cluster.

PCR involved 60 Vbeta and 13 Jbeta primers. The repertoire was sequenced with immunoSEQ multiplex PCR; TCRdb's copy has only in-frame clones and lacks some. The sample has about 97,000 clones; about four fifths are singletons. The CDR3 is 16 residues long. Trimming shortened V by 4 bases and J by 1 base, and 17 bases separated the two germline ends. From germline, CDR1 is SGHRS and CDR2 YFSETQ. The sample consisted of PBMCs. The clonotype comes from a male donor in good health and CMV-seropositive. The genes are TRBV5-1 and TRBJ1-2; tentatively, D is TRBD1 (5 bases). CDR3 bases: TGCGCCAGCAGCACAGTGACAGAAACCCGTAACTATGGCTACACCTTC. It yields the protein CASSTVTETRNYGYTF.